This TCR beta chain was sequenced for a study of patients and donors after allogeneic stem cell transplantation. TCRdb passed the RT-PCR reads through MiXCR, listing each CDR3 protein once. The data hold about 230,000 distinct CDR3 sequences, with roughly 14% observed a single time. In its sample, this clonotype was seen many times. Sequenced sample: blood, either unsorted or a sorted T cell fraction (not recorded which). The TCR was taken from a human donor who was either an allogeneic HSCT recipient or a stem cell or donor lymphocyte infusion donor (not recorded which). It is not recorded whose cells these are; they may come from a transplant donor.

The CDR3 DNA follows: TGTGCCACCTTTAGGGGCGGGAGTTCGTCTGATACGCAGTATTTT. Encoded protein: CATFRGGSSSDTQYF. This rearrangement joins TRBV6-1 to TRBJ2-3, with 7 bases identical to TRBD2. This CDR3 region has 15 residues. Unmatched junction bases numbered 16, after V lost 10 bases and J lost 6 bases. From germline, CDR1 is MNHNS and CDR2 SASEGT.